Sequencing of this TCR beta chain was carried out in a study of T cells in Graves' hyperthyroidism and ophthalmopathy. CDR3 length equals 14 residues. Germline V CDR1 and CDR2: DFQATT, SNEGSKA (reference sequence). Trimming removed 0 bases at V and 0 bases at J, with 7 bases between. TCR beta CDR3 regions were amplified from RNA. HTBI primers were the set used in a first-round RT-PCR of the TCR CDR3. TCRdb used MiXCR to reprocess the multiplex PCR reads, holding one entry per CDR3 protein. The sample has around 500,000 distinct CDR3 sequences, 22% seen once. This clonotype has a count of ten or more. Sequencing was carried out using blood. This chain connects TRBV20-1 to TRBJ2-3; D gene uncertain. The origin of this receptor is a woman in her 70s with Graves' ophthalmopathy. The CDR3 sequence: CSAREAPSTDTQYF. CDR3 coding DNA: TGCAGTGCTAGAGAAGCCCCAAGCACAGATACGCAGTATTTT.